These T cell receptor beta chains were read from a single sample in a study of patients and donors after allogeneic stem cell transplantation. TCRdb recomputed calls from the RT-PCR reads with MiXCR, one row per CDR3 protein. The sample holds 920,000 or so distinct CDR3 sequences, 18% seen once. Specimen: blood, either unsorted or a sorted T cell fraction (not recorded which). Receptors originate from a human donor who was either an allogeneic HSCT recipient or a stem cell or donor lymphocyte infusion donor (not recorded which). It is not recorded whose cells these are; they may come from a transplant donor. Each CDR3 is given with its conserved first and last residue. A D gene is named only where the DNA matches it firmly. Clone size is shown for a subset of rows, as once, few, many or a class of expanded clone.

clone_size	d_call	v_call	j_call	cdr3_nt	cdr3_aa
.	.	TRBV5-6	TRBJ2-5	TGTGCCAGCAGCTTGAGCCACAGGGAGTTTGAGACCCAGTACTTC	CASSLSHREFETQYF
.	TRBD1	TRBV5-1	TRBJ1-3	TGCGCCAGCAGCGCCGAGACAGGGGTCGGAAACACCATATATTTT	CASSAETGVGNTIYF
.	.	TRBV25-1	TRBJ2-7	TGTGCCAGCAGTGAATGCCTTCCCTGGACAGTTCGCTCCTACGAGCAGTACTTC	CASSECLPWTVRSYEQYF
.	.	TRBV6-2/TRBV6-3	TRBJ1-5	TGTGCCAGCAGCCGACAGATAAGGAATCAGCCCCAGCATTTT	CASSRQIRNQPQHF
.	.	TRBV11-1	TRBJ2-2	TGTGCCAGCAGCTTATGGGGCGGGGACTACACCGGGGAGCTGTTTTTT	CASSLWGGDYTGELFF
.	.	TRBV5-1	TRBJ2-1	TGCGCCAGCAGCACCGACCAGGGGGGGGAGCAGTTCTTC	CASSTDQGGEQFF
.	TRBD1	TRBV12-3/TRBV12-4	TRBJ1-6	TGTGCCAGCAGTTCACCGGGACAGGGGCCCGATAATTCACCCCTCCACTTT	CASSSPGQGPDNSPLHF
few	.	TRBV9	TRBJ2-1	TGTGCCAGCAGCGTAGCCAACAAAGGGAATGAGCAGTTCTTC	CASSVANKGNEQFF
few	TRBD1	TRBV7-9	TRBJ2-7	TGTGCCAGCAGCTCGGACGGGACAGGGTGGTACGAGCAGTACTTC	CASSSDGTGWYEQYF
.	.	TRBV6-1	TRBJ1-1	TGTGCCAGCAGCTATCAAACGAACACTGAAGCTTTCTTT	CASSYQTNTEAFF
few	TRBD2	TRBV19	TRBJ2-7	TGTGCCAGTAGTAGACGGGACTACCGCGAGCAGTACTTC	CASSRRDYREQYF
many	.	TRBV20-1	TRBJ2-1	TGCAGTGCTAGAGGCCAGAGCTCCTACAATGAGCAGTTCTTC	CSARGQSSYNEQFF
few	TRBD2	TRBV10-3	TRBJ2-1	TGTGCCATCAGTGAGTCAGCTAGCGGGGGGGAGCAGTTCTTC	CAISESASGGEQFF
.	.	TRBV24-1	TRBJ2-2	TGTGCCACCAGTGATTGGGGGCCGAACACCGGGGAGCTGTTTTTT	CATSDWGPNTGELFF
.	.	TRBV15	TRBJ1-6	TGTGCCACCAGCCGCTCGGGGGAGAATTCACCCCTCCACTTT	CATSRSGENSPLHF
.	.	TRBV7-9	TRBJ2-7	TGTGCCAGCAGCCCGTGGGAGATTTACGAGCAGTACTTC	CASSPWEIYEQYF
few	.	TRBV7-8	TRBJ1-5	TGTGCCAGCAGTACCCCACACCTGTTGCCCCAGCATTTT	CASSTPHLLPQHF
few	TRBD2	TRBV2	TRBJ2-1	TGTGCCAGCAGTGAAGGTAGGACTAGCGGGCAGTTCTTC	CASSEGRTSGQFF
few	.	TRBV7-9	TRBJ1-1	TGTGCCAGCAGCTTAGGTTGGGGGAAGAACACTGAAGCTTTCTTT	CASSLGWGKNTEAFF
.	TRBD2	TRBV7-8	TRBJ2-7	TGTGCCAGCAGCACCGTAGCGGGGTGGTTGTACGAGCAGTACTTC	CASSTVAGWLYEQYF
few	TRBD1	TRBV5-5	TRBJ2-1	TGTGCCAGCAGCGAAGGGACAGGCCCCCTTTACGAGCAGTTCTTC	CASSEGTGPLYEQFF
.	TRBD1	TRBV20-1	TRBJ1-2	TGCAGTGCTAGACAAGGACAGGGATCAGTAGGCTACACCTTC	CSARQGQGSVGYTF
many	.	TRBV7-3	TRBJ1-2	TGTGCCAGCAGCTTAAGTCGGGACGGTGGCTACACCTTC	CASSLSRDGGYTF
.	.	TRBV15	TRBJ2-4	TGTGCCACCAGCAGAGATCGGCAGGGGTTAGCCAAAAACATTCAGTACTTC	CATSRDRQGLAKNIQYF